The TCR beta chain described here comes from a study of T cell changes during pregnancy in multiple sclerosis. Assay: immunoSEQ multiplex PCR; the TCRdb copy retains only in-frame clones and omits some. The sample lists approximately 120,000 clones; 96% were seen once. Per the germline V gene, CDR1 is SNHLY and CDR2 is FYNNEI. Trimming shortened V by 2 bases and J by 7 bases, and 15 bases separated the two germline ends. The CDR3 spans 15 residues. This clone appeared a single time. This chain uses TRBV2 with TRBJ1-5; TRBD1 is a possible D gene (5 bases). This sample comprised peripheral blood, obtained after pregnancy. The sequence was collected from a female donor with multiple sclerosis, enrolled in a pregnancy study. CDR3 protein: CASSESGDLDQPQHF. Here the CDR3 DNA reads TGTGCCAGCAGTGAATCGGGGGATTTGGACCAGCCCCAGCATTTT.